These 14 T cell receptor beta chains originate from one sample sequenced in a study of shared clonotypes between healthy human individuals. The protocol was immunoSEQ multiplex PCR, while the TCRdb copy is restricted to in-frame clones and leaves out a portion. The table lists approximately 470,000 clones, 81% of them singletons, with more than 9.5% in the top ten. Sequenced material: PBMCs. These receptors all come from a middle-aged woman in good health. Some clones in this sample may be carry-over from other donors' samples.

This clone has just a few counts. Given a much more abundant clone one base away, this may be a read error. The chain has TRBV5-1 and TRBJ2-5; a weak D match, TRBD1 (7 bases). Germline loops: CDR1 SGHRS, CDR2 YFSETQ. This CDR3 contains 14 residues. CDR3 loop: CDSSLGGQKETQYF. In DNA, the CDR3 is TGCGACAGCAGCTTGGGGGGACAGAAAGAGACCCAGTACTTC. The whole variable domain, remainder taken from reference TRBV5-1 and TRBJ2-5, is KAGVTQTPRYLIKTRGQQVTLSCSPISGHRSVSWYQQTPGQGLQFLFEYFSETQRNKGNFPGRFSGRQFSNSRSEMNVSTLELGDSALYLCDSSLGGQKETQYFGPGTRLLVL.

The rearrangement uses TRBV9 and TRBJ1-2, with 10 bases that match TRBD1. The CDR3 is 18 amino acids. The J segment lost 4 bases and the V segment lost 5 bases, leaving 17 bases of the junction unmatched. Germline V gives CDR1 SGDLS, CDR2 YYNGEE. The CDR3 DNA follows: TGTGCCAGCAGGGCAGCCCCGGGACAGGGGAGGGATAGCTATGGCTACACCTTC. Amino acid sequence: CASRAAPGQGRDSYGYTF.

About this clone itself: Since a far larger clone is one base different, this is likely a read error. The gene calls are TRBV6-5 and TRBJ2-2, with a possible D match to TRBD1 (6 bases). The CDR3 is 15 amino acids. Germline assignment: CDR1 MNHEY and CDR2 SVGAGI. V lost 2 bases and J lost 2, with 9 bases in between. The CDR3 coding sequence is TGTGCCAGCAGTTACGGGACATACAACACCGGGGAGCTGTTTTTT. The encoded protein is CASSYGTYNTGELFF.

CDR3 sequence (DNA): TGTGCCAGCAGTTCGGGACTAGCGGGCCCCGGGGGGGAGACCCAGTACTTC. Its translation is CASSSGLAGPGGETQYF. This chain links TRBV7-7 with TRBJ2-5; 12 nucleotides line up with TRBD2. Per germline, CDR1 SSHAT and CDR2 FNYEAQ (reference sequence). The trim removed 6 bases at V and 5 bases at J, leaving 13 bases unmatched. The CDR3 is 17 amino acids.

In the case of this clone: Other DNA variants within this sample encode the same CDR3. The V call is TRBV2, the J call TRBJ1-5; D gene uncertain. The length of the CDR3 is 12 residues. V dropped 4 bases and J dropped 4 bases, with 5 bases sitting between them. Germline CDR1 and CDR2: SNHLY and FYNNEI. CDR3 protein: CASSGNNQPQHF. As DNA, the CDR3 is TGTGCCAGCAGTGGAAATAATCAGCCCCAGCATTTT.

This clone was counted at least ten times. The chain has TRBV7-9 and TRBJ2-3, with 10 bases fitting TRBD2. Germline values: CDR1 SEHNR, CDR2 FQNEAQ (reference sequence). The CDR3 sequence is 16 residues long. V was clipped by 2 bases and J by 5 bases; unmatched bases: 7. CDR3 region: CASSLSLAGAVDTQYF. The CDR3 DNA follows: TGTGCCAGCAGCTTAAGCCTAGCGGGAGCGGTAGATACGCAGTATTTT. Full variable domain (outside the CDR3, taken from reference TRBV7-9 and TRBJ2-3): DTGVSQNPRHKITKRGQNVTFRCDPISEHNRLYWYRQTLGQGPEFLTYFQNEAQLEKSRLLSDRFSAERPKGSFSTLEIQRTEQGDSAMYLCASSLSLAGAVDTQYFGPGTRLTVL.

This clone was found a few times. The V and J genes are TRBV5-4 and TRBJ2-5; TRBD2 is a possible D gene (6 bases). With 5 bases removed from V and 5 bases from J, the gap between germline ends came to 19 bases. CDR3 length: 15 residues. Germline CDR1 and CDR2: SGHNT and YYREEE (reference sequence). CDR3 residues: CASSAGLRGGETQYF. DNA for the CDR3: TGTGCCAGCAGTGCGGGGTTAAGGGGCGGGGAGACCCAGTACTTC.

The V gene is TRBV9, the J gene TRBJ2-5; a weak D match, TRBD2 (6 bases). Between the trimmed V and J ends, which lost 4 bases and 5 bases, there was a span of 15 bases. The length of the CDR3 is 14 residues. Germline V CDR1 and CDR2: SGDLS, YYNGEE. CDR3 DNA: TGTGCCAGCAGCTCAGGCTGGGGAGGCGAGACCCAGTACTTC. Translated: CASSSGWGGETQYF. Using reference TRBV9 and TRBJ2-5 for the parts outside the CDR3, the full variable domain is DSGVTQTPKHLITATGQRVTLRCSPRSGDLSVYWYQQSLDQGLQFLIQYYNGEERAKGNILERFSAQQFPDLHSELNLSSLELGDSALYFCASSSGWGGETQYFGPGTRLLVL.

A single count supports this clone. The chain has TRBV19 and TRBJ1-5; 9 bases are a match to TRBD1. This CDR3 is 16 amino acids long. CDR1 is LNHDA and CDR2 is SQIVND in the germline V gene (reference sequence). After removal of 5 bases from V and 3 bases from J, the junction contained 8 bases not matched to a gene. CDR3 DNA sequence: TGTGCCAGTAGTGGAGGGTGGGACAGGGCCAATCAGCCCCAGCATTTT. It is translated as CASSGGWDRANQPQHF.

The V gene is TRBV5-1, the J gene TRBJ1-1; D unclear. The germline V gene encodes CDR1 SGHRS and CDR2 YFSETQ. CDR3 length: 16 residues. The germline V and J ends were trimmed by 3 bases and 6 bases, with 21 bases remaining between them. CDR3 sequence: CASSSRPGYAGAEAFF. The DNA of the CDR3 is TGCGCCAGCAGCTCCCGGCCTGGATACGCCGGCGCTGAAGCTTTCTTT.

This clone was counted ten times or more. This CDR3 is also generated by other DNA sequences in the sample. The V call is TRBV28, the J call TRBJ1-5; TRBD1 might be the D (6 bases). CDR1 MDHEN and CDR2 SYDVKM come from the germline V gene. This CDR3 has 13 amino acids. V gave up 6 bases and J gave up 3 bases, with 9 bases separating them. CDR3 DNA: TGTGCCAGCAGCCCAGGGGCCAATCAGCCCCAGCATTTT. Amino acid sequence: CASSPGANQPQHF.

J is TRBJ1-4 and V is TRBV2, with D unclear. The CDR3 totals 16 residues. The germline V gene has CDR1 SNHLY and CDR2 FYNNEI. V was shortened by 4 bases and J by 3 bases, with 15 bases between the two germline ends. CDR3: CASSVSKVPPNEKLFF. In DNA form, the CDR3 reads TGTGCCAGCAGTGTTTCGAAGGTTCCGCCTAATGAAAAACTGTTTTTT.

This chain joins TRBV19 and TRBJ2-1, with D perhaps TRBD1 or TRBD2 (5 bases each). The CDR3 has 17 amino acids. Germline V CDR1 and CDR2: LNHDA, SQIVND (reference sequence). V was shortened by 9 bases and J by 0 bases, with 21 bases between the two germline ends. The CDR3 DNA reads as TGTGCCAGCAACCGGGACGCCCGAGCCAGCTCCTACAATGAGCAGTTCTTC. Its protein is CASNRDARASSYNEQFF.

The table lists this clone with a count of one. This rearrangement joins TRBV11-1 to TRBJ2-2; D possibly corresponds to TRBD1 (5 bases). V dropped 0 bases and J dropped 5 bases, with 13 bases sitting between them. CDR1 is SGHAT, CDR2 FQDESV, per germline (reference sequence). This CDR3 has 16 residues. CDR3 nucleotide sequence: TGTGCCAGCAGCTTAGCGCCCCAAAGGACAACCGGGGAGCTGTTTTTT. It is translated as CASSLAPQRTTGELFF.